Listed below are T cell receptor beta chains from one sample, sequenced in a study of neoadjuvant anti-PD-1 for oral cavity cancer. The assay was immunoSEQ multiplex PCR, and TCRdb's table has in-frame clones only and misses some. The sample shows about 14,000 clones, about 70% of them seen only once. This specimen was PBMCs, taken before nivolumab (anti-PD-1) treatment. These receptors all stem from a person aged 40 to 85 with oral cavity squamous cell carcinoma. The CDR3 runs from the conserved cysteine through the conserved F or W. The order of the fields is J gene, clone size, D gene, V gene, CDR3 DNA, CDR3 protein. A D gene is named only where the DNA matches it firmly. Size values are once, few and many counts, or a class for expanded clones, and some rows have none.

TRBJ1-2	-	-	TRBV30	TGTGCCTGGAGTGATTTCTGGGAGGGGACCTATGGCTACACCTTC	CAWSDFWEGTYGYTF
TRBJ2-7	-	-	TRBV11-2	TGTGCCAGCAGGTCCCTTGGCCAGCTAACCTACGAGCAGTACTTC	CASRSLGQLTYEQYF
TRBJ2-7	-	-	TRBV7-9	TGTGCCAGCAGCTTAGGTTCCGACGGACGGACCTACGAGCAGTACTTC	CASSLGSDGRTYEQYF
TRBJ2-7	-	TRBD2	TRBV4-1	TGCGCCAGCAGCCAAGAGGGACTAGCACAAACTTACGAGCAGTACTTC	CASSQEGLAQTYEQYF
TRBJ1-1	-	-	TRBV2	TGTGCCAGCAGTGGAACAGGGACCAAACTAAACACTGAAGCTTTCTTT	CASSGTGTKLNTEAFF
TRBJ2-3	-	-	TRBV25-1	TGTGCCAGCAGTGGGAGGGGTGCAGATACGCAGTATTTT	CASSGRGADTQYF
TRBJ2-7	-	-	TRBV27	TGTGCCAGCAGTCCCCTATACAACGGCGGCTACGAGCAGTACTTC	CASSPLYNGGYEQYF
TRBJ1-1	-	-	TRBV25-1	TGTGCCAACCCAAAGGGACGAAACACTGAAGCTTTCTTT	CANPKGRNTEAFF
TRBJ2-3	-	TRBD2	TRBV2	TGTGCCAGCAGTGAAGGACTAGCGGGAGTTACGCAGTATTTT	CASSEGLAGVTQYF
TRBJ1-3	-	-	TRBV13	TGTGCCAGCGGGGGCGACTCTGGAAACACCATATATTTT	CASGGDSGNTIYF
TRBJ2-2	-	TRBD2	TRBV28	TGTGCCAGCAGTCTAACTAGCGGGATTAACACCGGGGAGCTGTTTTTT	CASSLTSGINTGELFF
TRBJ1-2	few	-	TRBV7-9	TGTGCCAGCAGCTTCCCAGCTAACTATGGCTACACCTTC	CASSFPANYGYTF
TRBJ2-5	-	-	TRBV4-1	TGCGCCAGCAGCCAAGATAAAGAGACCCAGTACTTC	CASSQDKETQYF
TRBJ2-7	once	TRBD2	TRBV5-5	TGTGCCAGCAGCTGGACTAGCGGGTCAACCGAGCAGTACTTC	CASSWTSGSTEQYF
TRBJ2-7	-	TRBD1	TRBV18	TGTGCCAGCTCACCACCGGGACAGGGCTACGAGCAGTACTTC	CASSPPGQGYEQYF
TRBJ1-1	few	-	TRBV7-3	TGTGCAATCGGTTCGTTGTACACTGAAGCTTTCTTT	CAIGSLYTEAFF
TRBJ2-5	-	-	TRBV14	TGTGCCAGCAGCCAAGTTTCTTGGTACCAAGAGACCCAGTACTTC	CASSQVSWYQETQYF
TRBJ2-7	-	-	TRBV11-2	TGTGCCAGCAGCTTAGGTGCAGCCTCCTACGAGCAGTACTTC	CASSLGAASYEQYF
TRBJ2-7	-	TRBD1	TRBV11-3	TGTGCCAGCAGCCCCGGACAGGGCCATCACTACGAGCAGTACTTC	CASSPGQGHHYEQYF
TRBJ1-1	-	-	TRBV5-4	TGTGCCAGCAGCTTGCAGGGTGTGAACACTGAAGCTTTCTTT	CASSLQGVNTEAFF
TRBJ1-1	-	TRBD1	TRBV2	TGTGCCAGCAGTGGAGGGACAGGGGGACAAGCTTTCTTT	CASSGGTGGQAFF
TRBJ1-6	-	TRBD1	TRBV7-9	TGTGCCAGCAGCTGGGACAGGGACAATTCACCCCTCCACTTT	CASSWDRDNSPLHF
TRBJ1-1	-	-	TRBV29-1	TGCAGCGTTCTGGGCCAAGAGCGGGGGATGAACACTGAAGCTTTCTTT	CSVLGQERGMNTEAFF
TRBJ1-1	-	-	TRBV6-6	TGTGCCAGCAGTACCTCGGGAGAAGCTTTCTTT	CASSTSGEAFF
TRBJ2-6	-	-	TRBV15	TGTGCCACCAGGCAAGGAGGTGGGGCCAACGTCCTGACTTTC	CATRQGGGANVLTF